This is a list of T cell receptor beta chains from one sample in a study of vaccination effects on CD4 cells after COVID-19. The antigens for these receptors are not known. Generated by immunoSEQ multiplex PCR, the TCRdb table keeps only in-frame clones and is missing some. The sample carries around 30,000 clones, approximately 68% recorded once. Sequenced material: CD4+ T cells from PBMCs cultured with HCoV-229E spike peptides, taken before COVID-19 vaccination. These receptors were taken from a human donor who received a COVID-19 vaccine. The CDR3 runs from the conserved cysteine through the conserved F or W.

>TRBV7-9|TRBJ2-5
CASSLGRVVGETQYF
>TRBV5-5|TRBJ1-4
CASSYHLTARKDEKLFF
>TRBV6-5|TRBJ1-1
CASSSLGRKNTEAFF
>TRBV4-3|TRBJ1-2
CASSQEVQWPLLGGYTF
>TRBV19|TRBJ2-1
CASSIKNYNEQFF
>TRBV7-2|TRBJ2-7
CASSLGTYEQYF
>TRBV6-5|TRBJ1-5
CASRGTGGNQPQHF
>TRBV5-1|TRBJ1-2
CASSLSTGVSYGYTF
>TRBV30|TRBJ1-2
CAWTRDRAGGYTF
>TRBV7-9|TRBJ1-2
CASSLDSNYGYTF
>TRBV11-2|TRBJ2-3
CASSLEPAGGQYF
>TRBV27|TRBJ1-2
CASSHRAYGYTF
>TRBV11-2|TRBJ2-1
CASSPRDRGSYNEQFF
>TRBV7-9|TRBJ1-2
CASKGLYGYTF
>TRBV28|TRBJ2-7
CASSPTGTGRNEQYF
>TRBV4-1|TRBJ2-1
CASSQEGRGGDNEQFF
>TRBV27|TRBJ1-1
CASSLRAPGIAEAFF
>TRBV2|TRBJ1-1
CASSGQRNTEAFF
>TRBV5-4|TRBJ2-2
CASSLGGPAGTGELFF
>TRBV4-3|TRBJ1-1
CASSQERDTEAFF
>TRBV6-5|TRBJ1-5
CASSYSRDQPQHF
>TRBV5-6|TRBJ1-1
CASSPRQGWMGGDFF
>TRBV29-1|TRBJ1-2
CSVEGLWGREDNSYGYTF
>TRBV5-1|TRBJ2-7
CASSLSEGLTYEQYF
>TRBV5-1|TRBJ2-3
CATATRTGTDTQYF
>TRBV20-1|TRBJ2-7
CSAREHEQYF
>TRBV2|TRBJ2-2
CASSAEAGQATGELFF